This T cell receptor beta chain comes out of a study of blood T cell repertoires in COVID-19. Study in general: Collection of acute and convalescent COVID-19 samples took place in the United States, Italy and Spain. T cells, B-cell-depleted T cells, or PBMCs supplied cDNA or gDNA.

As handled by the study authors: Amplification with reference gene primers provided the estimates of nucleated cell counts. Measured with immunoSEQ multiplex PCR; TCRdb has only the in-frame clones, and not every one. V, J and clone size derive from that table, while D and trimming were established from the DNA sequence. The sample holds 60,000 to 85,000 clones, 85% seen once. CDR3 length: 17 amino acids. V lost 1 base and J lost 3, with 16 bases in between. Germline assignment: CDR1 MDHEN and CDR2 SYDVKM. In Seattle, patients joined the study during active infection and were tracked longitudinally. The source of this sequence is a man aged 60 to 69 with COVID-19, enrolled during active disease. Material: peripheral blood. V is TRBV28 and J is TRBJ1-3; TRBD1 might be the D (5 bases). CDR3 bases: TGTGCCAGCAGTTTATCGCTTGGGGCCCAGAGTGGAAACACCATATATTTT. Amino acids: CASSLSLGAQSGNTIYF.